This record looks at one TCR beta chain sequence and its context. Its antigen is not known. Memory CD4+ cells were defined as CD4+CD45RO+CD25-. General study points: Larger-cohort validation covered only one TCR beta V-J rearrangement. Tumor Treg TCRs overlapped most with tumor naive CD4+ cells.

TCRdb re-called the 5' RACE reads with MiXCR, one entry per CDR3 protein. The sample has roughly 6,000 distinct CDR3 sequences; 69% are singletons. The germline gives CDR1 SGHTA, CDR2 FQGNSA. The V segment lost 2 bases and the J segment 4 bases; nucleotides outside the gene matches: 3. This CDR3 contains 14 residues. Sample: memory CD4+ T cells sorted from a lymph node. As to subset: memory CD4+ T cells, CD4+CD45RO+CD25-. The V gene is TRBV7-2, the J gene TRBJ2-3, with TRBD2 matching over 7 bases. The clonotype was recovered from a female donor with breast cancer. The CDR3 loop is CASSLRLASDTQYF. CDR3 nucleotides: TGTGCCAGCAGCTTAAGACTAGCATCAGATACGCAGTATTTT. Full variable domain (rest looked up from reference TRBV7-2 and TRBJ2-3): GAGVSQSPSNKVTEKGKDVELRCDPISGHTALYWYRQSLGQGLEFLIYFQGNSAPDKSGLPSDRFSAERTGGSVSTLTIQRTQQEDSAVYLCASSLRLASDTQYFGPGTRLTVL.